This TCR beta chain stems from a study of graft-versus-host responses after intestinal transplantation. Turning to this clone: The antigen is unknown.

Germline CDR1 is SGHAT and CDR2 is FQNNGV. The ends were cut back, 0 bases at V and 4 bases at J, with 9 bases in the middle. The CDR3 consists of 15 residues. Clones were read by immunoSEQ multiplex PCR, and TCRdb kept only the in-frame ones, dropping some. In the table there are around 100,000 clones, 85% to 95% of which are singletons. V is TRBV11-2 and J is TRBJ2-2; D may correspond to TRBD1 or TRBD2 (5 bases each). The receptor comes from a human donor who was the organ donor for an intestinal transplant. The sequencing here drew on unstimulated CD8+ T cells sorted from spleen or lymph node cells, taken before transplant. The DNA of the CDR3 is TGTGCCAGCAGCTTAGACGGGGACGCCACCGGGGAGCTGTTTTTT. Protein product: CASSLDGDATGELFF.